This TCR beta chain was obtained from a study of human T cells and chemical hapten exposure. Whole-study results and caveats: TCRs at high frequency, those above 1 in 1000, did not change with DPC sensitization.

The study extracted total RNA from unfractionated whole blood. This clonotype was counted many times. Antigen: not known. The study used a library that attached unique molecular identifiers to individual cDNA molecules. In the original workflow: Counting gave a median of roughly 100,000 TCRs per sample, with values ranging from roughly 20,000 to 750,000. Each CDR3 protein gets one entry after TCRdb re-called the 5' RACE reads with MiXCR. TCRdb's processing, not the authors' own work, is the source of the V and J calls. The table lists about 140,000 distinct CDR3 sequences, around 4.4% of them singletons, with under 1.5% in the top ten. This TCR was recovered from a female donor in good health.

CDR3 in DNA: TGCAGTGCTAGAGACCAGGAGTCGAACACCGGGGAGCTGTTTTTT. It is translated as CSARDQESNTGELFF. The chain links TRBV20-1 to TRBJ2-2; D is uncertain. The ends were cut back, 0 bases at V and 0 bases at J, with 8 bases in the middle. Germline-derived CDR1 and CDR2 are DFQATT and SNEGSKA (reference sequence). CDR3 length: 15 residues.